The 12 T cell receptor beta chains in this list originate from one sample, sequenced in a study of cytotoxic CD8 clonotypes in ibrutinib-treated CLL. The assay was immunoSEQ multiplex PCR, and TCRdb's table has in-frame clones only and misses some. The sample has roughly 24,000 clones, 68% seen once; the top ten hold 28%. The source was PBMCs, collected after 24 months of ibrutinib treatment. The receptors originated from a human donor with chronic lymphocytic leukemia.

This chain links TRBV27 with TRBJ1-2; the D gene is possibly TRBD1 (6 bases). The CDR3 spans 15 residues. Deletions cut 3 bases from V and 1 base from J, with 12 bases between. Germline loops: CDR1 MNHEY, CDR2 SMNVEV (reference sequence). CDR3 region: CASSFGGTRNYGYTF. CDR3 sequence (DNA): TGTGCCAGCAGTTTTGGGGGCACACGTAACTATGGCTACACCTTC.

The chain employs TRBV19 and TRBJ1-1, with D possibly matching TRBD1 (6 bases). The germline V gene encodes CDR1 LNHDA and CDR2 SQIVND (reference sequence). The V end was cut by 3 bases, the J end by 2 bases, with 10 bases between. The CDR3 spans 14 residues. The CDR3 coding sequence is TGTGCCAGTAGTATGACAGGCTTTAACACTGAAGCTTTCTTT. Encoded protein: CASSMTGFNTEAFF.

This clone was detected only once. The rearrangement joins TRBV7-9 to TRBJ1-4; no clear D. V lost 5 bases and J 5 bases, leaving 3 bases between the germline ends. CDR3 length: 11 residues. The germline gives CDR1 SEHNR, CDR2 FQNEAQ (reference sequence). CDR3 loop: CASSANEKLFF. The CDR3 DNA is TGTGCCAGCAGCGCCAATGAAAAACTGTTTTTT.

This clone has only a few counts. The V gene is TRBV27, the J gene TRBJ1-5; tentative D call: TRBD1 (5 bases). V lost 5 bases and J 6 bases, leaving 11 bases between the germline ends. This CDR3 contains 13 residues. Germline CDR1 MNHEY, CDR2 SMNVEV (reference sequence). CDR3 in amino acids: CASSDTGTQPQHF. The CDR3 nucleotides read TGTGCCAGCAGTGACACAGGAACTCAGCCCCAGCATTTT.

The chain combines TRBV29-1 with TRBJ1-2; no firm D call. The CDR3 consists of 13 residues. Germline CDR1 SQVTM, CDR2 ANQGSEA. Trimming took off 1 base at V and 2 bases at J, with 8 bases between the two ends. The CDR3 reads CSVEGSLNYGYTF. In DNA form, the CDR3 reads TGCAGCGTTGAAGGCAGCCTCAACTATGGCTACACCTTC.

This clone has more than one count but fewer than ten. This chain uses TRBV7-9 with TRBJ2-7; TRBD1 matches at 7 bases. With 4 bases clipped from V and 3 bases from J, the junction kept 9 bases outside the gene matches. Germline V CDR1 and CDR2: SEHNR, FQNEAQ (reference sequence). This CDR3 comprises 15 residues. The CDR3 DNA follows: TGTGCCAGCAGCTCCGCTGGACAGGCTTTCTACGAGCAGTACTTC. Translation gives CASSSAGQAFYEQYF.

This chain connects TRBV18 to TRBJ2-7, with TRBD1 matching over 7 bases. The CDR3 spans 15 residues. Trimming cost V 5 bases and J 3 bases; bases outside gene matches: 10. Germline V gene lookup returns CDR1 KGHSH and CDR2 LQKENI. CDR3 sequence (DNA): TGTGCCAGCTCATGGGCAGGGGACAGCTTCTACGAGCAGTACTTC. Its protein product is CASSWAGDSFYEQYF.

The table lists this clone with a few counts. The V and J genes are TRBV10-3 and TRBJ2-3; 7 bases agree with TRBD2. Germline CDR1 ENHRY, CDR2 SYGVKD. The CDR3 has 12 residues. V dropped 10 bases and J dropped 2; count of bases not matched to a gene: 3. The CDR3 bases are TGTGCCACCCGGGGGGACACAGATACGCAGTATTTT. Protein: CATRGDTDTQYF.

This clone was counted once. This rearrangement joins TRBV9 to TRBJ2-1; 9 bases map to TRBD2. V shed 0 bases, J shed 10 bases, and the junction held 5 bases outside the gene matches. Germline loops: CDR1 SGDLS, CDR2 YYNGEE. There are 14 residues in the CDR3. The DNA for the CDR3 is TGTGCCAGCAGCGTAGATAGCGGGGGTAGAGAGCAGTTCTTC. Protein product: CASSVDSGGREQFF.

The J gene is TRBJ1-3, the V gene TRBV2; the match to TRBD1 covers 7 bases. The CDR3 is made up of 14 amino acids. V lost 9 bases to trimming and J lost 1 base; unmatched junction nucleotides: 6. The germline gives CDR1 SNHLY, CDR2 FYNNEI. CDR3 residues: CASIQGSSGNTIYF. The DNA of the CDR3 is TGTGCCAGTATACAGGGGAGTTCTGGAAACACCATATATTTT.

The chain employs TRBV7-9 and TRBJ1-1, with D possibly matching TRBD1 (5 bases). The CDR3 is 14 amino acids. Trimming removed 2 bases from V and 8 bases from J, with 15 bases in between. The V gene's germline CDR1 is SEHNR and CDR2 FQNEAQ (reference sequence). In DNA, the CDR3 is TGTGCCAGCAGCTTACAATACCGGTCAGGGGAAGCTTTCTTT. Protein product: CASSLQYRSGEAFF.

This clone showed up just once. The V gene is TRBV30, the J gene TRBJ1-4; D may be TRBD1 (5 bases). The V gene lost 0 bases and the J gene lost 4 bases, with 9 bases spanning the gap. This CDR3 has 14 residues. The germline V gene has CDR1 GTSNPN and CDR2 SVGIG (reference sequence). The CDR3 sequence: CAWSVEGLNEKLFF. DNA for the CDR3: TGTGCCTGGAGTGTGGAGGGGCTTAATGAAAAACTGTTTTTT.